This T cell receptor (beta chain) was retrieved from a study of type 1 regulatory T cells. MiXCR was run by TCRdb on the reads, yielding one entry per CDR3 protein. The table lists about 60,000 distinct CDR3 sequences, 55% to 65% of them singletons. Concerning this clonotype: The antigen remains undetermined.

The sequence derives from a human donor in good health. The sequencing input was cultured non-Tr1 T cells, either the whole culture or a sorted T cell fraction (not recorded which).

CDR3 sequence (DNA): TGTGCCAGCAGCTTACGACCTGGGACCTCTGGAAACACCATATATTTT. Its translation: CASSLRPGTSGNTIYF. The V call is TRBV7-8, the J call TRBJ1-3, with TRBD1 as a possible D gene (5 bases). The CDR3 sequence is 16 residues long. Germline V gives CDR1 SGHVS, CDR2 FQNEAQ. The V and J ends lost 2 bases and 0 bases respectively, with 11 bases between them.